This entry lists 10 T cell receptor beta chains sequenced from one sample in a study of cytomegalovirus exposure and HLA in healthy donors. 60 Vbeta and 13 Jbeta primers were used in PCR. Profiled with immunoSEQ multiplex PCR; TCRdb holds only in-frame clones, not every one. The data hold 150,000 or so clones, with around 80% observed a single time. Sequencing was done on a sample of PBMCs. The receptors shown here come from a woman aged 40 to 55 in good health and CMV-seronegative.

The V and J genes are TRBV21-1 and TRBJ2-1; TRBD2 was called by the table and not checked on the DNA. TRBV21-1 is recorded as a pseudogene. This CDR3 has 15 residues. DNA of the CDR3: TGTGCCAGCAGCCGCGGGACTAGCGGGATGGGTGAGCAGTTCTTC. Its protein is CASSRGTSGMGEQFF.

This clone was observed a single time. This chain joins TRBV5-4 and TRBJ2-7; D unresolved. The CDR3 has 14 amino acids. Trimming removed 4 bases from V and 7 bases from J, with 18 bases in between. The V gene's germline CDR1 is SGHNT and CDR2 YYREEE (reference sequence). CDR3 sequence reads: CASSPLPRMQEQYF. CDR3 in DNA: TGTGCCAGCAGCCCACTACCAAGAATGCAAGAGCAGTACTTC.

CDR3 sequence: CASSTRQASYEQYF. The CDR3 DNA sequence: TGTGCCAGCAGCACCCGCCAGGCCTCCTACGAGCAGTACTTC. The V gene is TRBV21-1, the J gene TRBJ2-7; TRBD1 is the table's D call and was not checked against the DNA. TRBV21-1 is a known pseudogene. CDR3 size: 14 residues.

The chain carries TRBV5-1 and TRBJ1-1; D is unresolved. V lost 2 bases to trimming and J lost 5 bases, with 13 bases between them. Germline lookup yields CDR1 SGHRS and CDR2 YFSETQ. This CDR3 region has 14 residues. The CDR3 region is CASSLVARETEAFF. Here the CDR3 DNA reads TGCGCCAGCAGCTTAGTAGCTCGAGAGACTGAAGCTTTCTTT.

V usage is TRBV7-9 and J usage is TRBJ2-5; TRBD1 might be the D (5 bases). This CDR3 spans 14 amino acids. V was pared by 2 bases and J by 2 bases, with 9 bases between. Germline loops: CDR1 SEHNR, CDR2 FQNEAQ (reference sequence). The CDR3 DNA sequence: TGTGCCAGCAGCTTACGACAGACGCAAGAGACCCAGTACTTC. It encodes CASSLRQTQETQYF.

There are a few counts of this clone. V gene TRBV4-3 combines with J gene TRBJ1-4; a possible D gene is TRBD1 (5 bases). V was clipped by 3 bases and J by 7 bases, with 15 bases between them. Germline values: CDR1 LGHNA, CDR2 YSLEER. CDR3 length: 15 residues. The CDR3 bases are TGCGCCAGCAGCCAGTCAAGGCAGGGATCTGAAAAACTGTTTTTT. This gives the protein CASSQSRQGSEKLFF.

The V gene is TRBV6-5, the J gene TRBJ2-7; 8 bases fit TRBD2. The length of the CDR3 is 15 residues. The germline V gene has CDR1 MNHEY and CDR2 SVGAGI. The junction had 8 bases not matched to a gene; V was cut back by 7 bases and J by 0 bases. The CDR3 bases are TGTGCCAGCAATCCAGCGGGGGCCATCTCCTACGAGCAGTACTTC. It yields the protein CASNPAGAISYEQYF.

The rearrangement joins TRBV11-2 to TRBJ2-3; 13 positions agree with TRBD2. Germline loops: CDR1 SGHAT, CDR2 FQNNGV. With V trimmed by 5 bases and J by 1 base, 3 bases remained unmatched. The CDR3 runs to 16 residues. The CDR3 sequence: CASSPGLAGGTDTQYF. The CDR3 region has the DNA TGTGCCAGCAGCCCAGGACTAGCGGGGGGCACAGATACGCAGTATTTT.

This sequence joins TRBV7-8 and TRBJ2-5; the D is unclear. Trimming removed 3 bases at V and 0 bases at J, with 20 bases between. The CDR3 extends over 18 amino acids. CDR1 and CDR2 from the germline V gene are SGHVS and FQNEAQ. This CDR3 is CASSFHWVAAANQETQYF. In nucleotides, the CDR3 is TGTGCCAGCAGCTTTCATTGGGTCGCGGCCGCGAACCAAGAGACCCAGTACTTC.

For the CDR3, the DNA is TGTGCCAGCAGATACGGACTAGCGGGAGGGTATGAGCAGTTCTTC. It specifies CASRYGLAGGYEQFF. J is TRBJ2-1 and V is TRBV5-5; 15 nucleotides align to TRBD2. The CDR3 has 15 residues. Trimming took 5 bases from V and 8 from J; bases not matched to a gene: 5. CDR1 is SGHKS, CDR2 YYEKEE, per germline (reference sequence).